This T cell receptor beta chain emerged from a study of TIL therapy for anti-PD-1-resistant metastatic lung cancer. At the level of the study: Progressing patients received lymphodepletion, expanded TIL infusion and IL-2.

Time point denoted: pre-treatment sample, taken before nivolumab and TIL therapy. V was clipped by 6 bases and J by 8 bases, with 22 bases between them. CDR1 and CDR2 from the germline V gene are SGHVS and FQNEAQ. CDR3 length: 15 residues. Sequencing used immunoSEQ v3. Survey-level samples got approximately 1.8 million read pairs; deep-level samples got about 4.5-6.5 million. Clones were read by immunoSEQ multiplex PCR, and TCRdb kept only the in-frame ones, dropping some. The table shows 40,000 to 60,000 clones, with 65% to 80% occurring only once. A few counts support this clone. This chain connects TRBV7-8 to TRBJ1-2, with a possible D match to TRBD1 (5 bases). Here the sequenced sample was blood, taken at baseline. This clonotype originated in a woman between 30 and 85 years old with non-small cell lung cancer. CDR3 DNA sequence: TGTGCCAGCAGTACTAACAGGAATCCCCCTAGGGGCTACACCTTC. As protein: CASSTNRNPPRGYTF.